This record looks at one T cell receptor (beta chain) sequence and its context. The data were obtained in a study of shared clonotypes between healthy human individuals. Sequenced by immunoSEQ multiplex PCR; TCRdb stores in-frame clones only, minus some. The sample has over a million clones; around 82% are singletons. Germline CDR1 is SGHNT and CDR2 is YYREEE (reference sequence). This CDR3 has 17 amino acids. J lost 0 bases, V lost 4 bases, and 6 bases had no gene match. The clonotype originates from a man between 18 and 29 years old in good health. Some clones in this sample may be carry-over from other donors' samples. Sample: memory CD4+ T cells from PBMCs. Subset denoted: CD45RA-negative fraction. The V call is TRBV5-4, the J call TRBJ2-3; TRBD2 matches 12 bases. The CDR3 DNA reads as TGTGCCAGCAGCCTAGCGGGAGGGCCGGGGAGCACAGATACGCAGTATTTT. This codes for CASSLAGGPGSTDTQYF.